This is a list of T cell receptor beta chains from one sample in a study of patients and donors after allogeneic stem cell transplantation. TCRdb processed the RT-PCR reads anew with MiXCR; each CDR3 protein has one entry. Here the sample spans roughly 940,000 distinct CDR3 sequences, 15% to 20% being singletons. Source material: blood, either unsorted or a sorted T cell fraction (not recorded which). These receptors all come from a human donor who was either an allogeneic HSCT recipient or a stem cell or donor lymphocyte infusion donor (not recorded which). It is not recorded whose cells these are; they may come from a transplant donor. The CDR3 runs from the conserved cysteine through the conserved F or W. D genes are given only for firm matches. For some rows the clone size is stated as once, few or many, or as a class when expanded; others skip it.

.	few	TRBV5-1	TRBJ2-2	TGCGCCAGCAGCTTACTGACAGGACCAAGCCCGAACACCGGGGAGCTGTTTTTT	CASSLLTGPSPNTGELFF
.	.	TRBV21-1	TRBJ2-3	TGTGCCGGACGGGCTAGCGGGATTAGCACAGATACGCAGTATTTT	CAGRASGISTDTQYF
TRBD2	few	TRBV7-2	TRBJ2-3	TGTGCCAGCAGCTTAAGGGGCGGGGGGTTTGCAGATACGCAGTATTTT	CASSLRGGGFADTQYF
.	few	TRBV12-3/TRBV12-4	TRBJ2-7	TGTGCCAGCAGCCCATCTAGGGGCGAGCAGTACTTC	CASSPSRGEQYF
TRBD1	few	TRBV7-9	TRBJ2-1	TGTGCCAGCAGCTTGAGGACAGGGTTCAACAATGAGCAGTTCTTC	CASSLRTGFNNEQFF
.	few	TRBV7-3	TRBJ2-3	TGTGCCAGCAGCTTCCGGGACGGGTCCACAGATACGCAGTATTTT	CASSFRDGSTDTQYF
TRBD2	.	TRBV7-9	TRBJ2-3	TGTGCCAGCAGCTCGCTAGCGGGAGTTGTTGGAGATACGCAGTATTTT	CASSSLAGVVGDTQYF
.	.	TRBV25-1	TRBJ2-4	TGTGCCAGCAGTGAACAAACAAAAAACATTCAGTACTTC	CASSEQTKNIQYF
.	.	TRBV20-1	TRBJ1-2	TGCAGTGCTAGTGCTACGTTAAGCATCCAGGGTGGCTACACCTTC	CSASATLSIQGGYTF
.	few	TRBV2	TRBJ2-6	TGTGCCAGCAGTGAATTAGGAAGATCTGGGGCCAACGTCCTGACTTTC	CASSELGRSGANVLTF
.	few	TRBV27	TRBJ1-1	TGTGCCAGCAGTTTAGAGGCCTTGAACACTGAAGCTTTCTTT	CASSLEALNTEAFF
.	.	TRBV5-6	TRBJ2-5	TGTGCCAGCAACCCCGACGGCCAAGAGACCCAGTACTTC	CASNPDGQETQYF
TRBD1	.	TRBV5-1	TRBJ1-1	TGCGCCAGCAGCTTATTAACCTTCGCACAGGGGACTGAAGCTTTCTTT	CASSLLTFAQGTEAFF
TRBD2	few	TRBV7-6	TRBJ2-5	TGTGCCAGCAGAATCTTTTTGGGGGAGGGCCGAGAGACCCAGTACTTC	CASRIFLGEGRETQYF